This T cell receptor beta chain was captured in a study of T cell responses to AZD1222 COVID-19 vaccine. In the study overall: Second doses at about 4 or about 12 weeks were pooled.

Produced via immunoSEQ multiplex PCR; TCRdb's table is partial and in-frame only. The profile shows 140,000 to 150,000 clones, roughly 92% of them singletons. There are 16 residues in the CDR3. Germline CDR1 MDHEN, CDR2 SYDVKM. V was trimmed by 5 bases and J by 4 bases, leaving 15 bases between them. This receptor was identified in an adult in good health. Material: peripheral blood, obtained on day 0 of AZD1222 vaccination. This chain uses TRBV28 with TRBJ1-6, with D perhaps TRBD1 (5 bases). The DNA for the CDR3 is TGTGCCAGCAGTCCCCGGGGCAGAGAATATAATTCACCCCTCCACTTT. Its protein product is CASSPRGREYNSPLHF.